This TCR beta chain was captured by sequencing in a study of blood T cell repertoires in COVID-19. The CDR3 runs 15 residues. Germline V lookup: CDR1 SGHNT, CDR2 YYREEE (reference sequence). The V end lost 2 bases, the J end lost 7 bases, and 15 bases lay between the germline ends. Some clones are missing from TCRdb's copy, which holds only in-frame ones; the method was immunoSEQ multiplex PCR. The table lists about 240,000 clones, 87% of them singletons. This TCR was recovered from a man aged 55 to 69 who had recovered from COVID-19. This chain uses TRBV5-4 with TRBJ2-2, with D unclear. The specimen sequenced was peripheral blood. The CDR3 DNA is TGTGCCAGCAGCTTAACTCCCCCCTTTGGCGGGGAGCTGTTTTTT. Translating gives CASSLTPPFGGELFF.